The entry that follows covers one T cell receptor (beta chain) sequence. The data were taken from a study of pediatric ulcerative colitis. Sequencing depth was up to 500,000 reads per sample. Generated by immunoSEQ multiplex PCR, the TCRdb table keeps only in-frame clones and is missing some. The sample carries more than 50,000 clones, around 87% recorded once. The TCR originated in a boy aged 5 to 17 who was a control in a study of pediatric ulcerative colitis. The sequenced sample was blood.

CDR3: CASSKGQTSTDTQYF. CDR3 bases: TGCGCCAGCAGCAAAGGACAGACTAGCACAGATACGCAGTATTTT. The chain links TRBV5-1 to TRBJ2-3, with D possibly matching TRBD1 (6 bases). CDR3 length: 15 residues. The V end lost 4 bases, the J end lost 0 bases, and 12 bases lay between the germline ends. Germline V lookup: CDR1 SGHRS, CDR2 YFSETQ.